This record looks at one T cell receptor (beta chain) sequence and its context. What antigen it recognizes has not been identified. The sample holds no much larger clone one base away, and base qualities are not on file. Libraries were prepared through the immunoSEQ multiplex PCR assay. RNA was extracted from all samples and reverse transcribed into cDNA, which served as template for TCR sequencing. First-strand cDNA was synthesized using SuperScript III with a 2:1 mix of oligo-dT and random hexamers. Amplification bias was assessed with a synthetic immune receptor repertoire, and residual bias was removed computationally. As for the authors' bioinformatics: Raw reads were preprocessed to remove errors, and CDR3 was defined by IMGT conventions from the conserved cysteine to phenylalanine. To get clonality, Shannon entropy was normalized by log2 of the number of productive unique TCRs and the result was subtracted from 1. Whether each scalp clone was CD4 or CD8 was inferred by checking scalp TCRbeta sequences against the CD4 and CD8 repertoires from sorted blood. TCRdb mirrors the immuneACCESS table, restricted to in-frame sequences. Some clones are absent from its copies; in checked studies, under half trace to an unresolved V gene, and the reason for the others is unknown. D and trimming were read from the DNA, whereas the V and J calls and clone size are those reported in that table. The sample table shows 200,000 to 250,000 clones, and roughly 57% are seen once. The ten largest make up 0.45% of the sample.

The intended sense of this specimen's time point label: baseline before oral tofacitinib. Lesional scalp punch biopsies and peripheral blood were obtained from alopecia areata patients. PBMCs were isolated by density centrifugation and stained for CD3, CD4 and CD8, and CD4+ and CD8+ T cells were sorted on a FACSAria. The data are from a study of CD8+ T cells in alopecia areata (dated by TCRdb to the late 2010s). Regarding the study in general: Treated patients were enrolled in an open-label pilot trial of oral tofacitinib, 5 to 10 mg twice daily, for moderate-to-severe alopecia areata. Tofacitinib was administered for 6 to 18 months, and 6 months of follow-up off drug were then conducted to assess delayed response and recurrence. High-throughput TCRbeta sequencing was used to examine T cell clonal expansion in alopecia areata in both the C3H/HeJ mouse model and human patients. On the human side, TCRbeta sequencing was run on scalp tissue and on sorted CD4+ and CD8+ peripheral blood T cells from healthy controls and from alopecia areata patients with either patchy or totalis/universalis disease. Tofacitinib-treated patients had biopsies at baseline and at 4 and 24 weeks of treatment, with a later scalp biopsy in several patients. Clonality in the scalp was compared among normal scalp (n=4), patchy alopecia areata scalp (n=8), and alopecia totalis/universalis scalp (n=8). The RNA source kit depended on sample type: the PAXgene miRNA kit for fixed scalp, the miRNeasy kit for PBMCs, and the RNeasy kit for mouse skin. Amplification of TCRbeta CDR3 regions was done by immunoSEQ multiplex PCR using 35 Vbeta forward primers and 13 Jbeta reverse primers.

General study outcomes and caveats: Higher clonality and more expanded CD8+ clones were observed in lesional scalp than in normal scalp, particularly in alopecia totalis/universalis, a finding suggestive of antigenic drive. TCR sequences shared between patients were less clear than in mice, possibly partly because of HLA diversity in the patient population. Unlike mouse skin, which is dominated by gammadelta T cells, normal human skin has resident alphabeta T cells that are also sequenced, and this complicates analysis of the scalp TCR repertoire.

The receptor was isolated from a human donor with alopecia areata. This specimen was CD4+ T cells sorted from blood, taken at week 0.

The CDR3 region reads CASRARGDDLGEQYF. The nucleotides are TGTGCCAGCAGGGCCAGGGGGGACGACCTGGGCGAGCAGTACTTC. The chain is assembled from TRBV4-2 and TRBJ2-7; the best D guess is TRBD1, with 7 bases matching. The germline V gene supplies CDR1 LGHNA and CDR2 YNFKEQ. There are 15 amino acids in the CDR3, from cysteine to phenylalanine inclusive. Left in the record is the CDR3 DNA by itself, 45 bases read in frame from the first base. A distance of 21 bases separates the germline ends of V and J, which lose 6 bases and 6 bases respectively.